These 17 T cell receptor beta chains were all obtained from the same sample, sequenced in a study of Ad26.COV2.S vaccination and SARS-CoV-2 variants. Treatment indicated: roughly 20 received Ad26.COV2.S at low or high dose, single or two shots; 5 received placebo; per-sample allocation not given. Sampling occurred on day 63 after the first vaccine or placebo injection. Profiling relied on immunoSEQ multiplex PCR, and the TCRdb table lists in-frame clones only, not all of them. The repertoire holds about 390,000 clones, with less than 90% as singletons. Specimen: peripheral blood, collected in a trial of Ad26.COV2.S vaccine versus placebo. These receptors came from a person between 18 and 60 years old who received the Ad26.COV2.S COVID-19 vaccine or a placebo.

The chain has TRBV4-1 and TRBJ1-1; D might be TRBD1 (5 bases). The V gene's germline CDR1 is MGHRA and CDR2 YSYEKL. The CDR3 consists of 15 residues. V was trimmed by 1 base and J by 0 bases, leaving 9 bases between them. The CDR3, as DNA: TGCGCCAGCAGCCAAGGGTGGGGGGTGAACACTGAAGCTTTCTTT. Translated, it gives CASSQGWGVNTEAFF.

This clone appeared a single time. J is TRBJ2-7 and V is TRBV27; D gene unclear. The CDR3 is made up of 11 amino acids. V lost 9 bases to trimming and J lost 5 bases, with 11 bases between them. Germline V gene lookup returns CDR1 MNHEY and CDR2 SMNVEV (reference sequence). In nucleotides, the CDR3 is TGTGCCAGGTTAGGGTGGCACGAGCAGTACTTC. It encodes CARLGWHEQYF.

This chain connects TRBV11-2 to TRBJ2-3; 7 bases map to TRBD1. The V and J ends lost 1 base and 0 bases, in that order; junction bases with no gene match: 4. Germline assignment: CDR1 SGHAT and CDR2 FQNNGV. The CDR3 contains 16 residues. The CDR3 sequence: CASSLGDRTSTDTQYF. The DNA of the CDR3 is TGTGCCAGCAGCTTAGGGGACAGAACTAGCACAGATACGCAGTATTTT.

J is TRBJ1-4 and V is TRBV6-5; D gene ambiguous. This CDR3 comprises 14 residues. Germline V lookup: CDR1 MNHEY, CDR2 SVGAGI. V was pared by 7 bases and J by 10 bases, with 19 bases between. The CDR3 DNA reads as TGTGCCAGCAAAGGTTGGGAGACACACCGAAAACTGTTTTTT. Translating gives CASKGWETHRKLFF.

The rearrangement uses TRBV10-3 and TRBJ1-2; tentatively, D is TRBD1 (6 bases). Germline-derived CDR1 and CDR2 are ENHRY and SYGVKD. The length of the CDR3 is 13 residues. Trimming removed 4 bases at V and 6 bases at J, with 12 bases between. CDR3 sequence (DNA): TGTGCCATCAGTGGGGGGCCAGGGGATGGCTACACCTTC. Its translation is CAISGGPGDGYTF.

This chain links TRBV6-1 with TRBJ1-5; a possible D gene is TRBD1 (5 bases). The CDR3 runs 17 residues. Trimming left V 2 bases short and J 0 bases short, with 14 bases between. Looked up from germline, CDR1 is MNHNS and CDR2 is SASEGT. The CDR3 sequence: CASSERVGGSSNQPQHF. The CDR3 bases are TGTGCCAGCAGTGAAAGGGTGGGGGGGTCTAGCAATCAGCCCCAGCATTTT.

The chain uses TRBV27 and TRBJ2-1; TRBD2 is a possible D gene (5 bases). Germline V gives CDR1 MNHEY, CDR2 SMNVEV (reference sequence). The CDR3 contains 15 residues. V was clipped by 8 bases and J by 6 bases, with 20 bases between them. CDR3 bases: TGTGCCAGCTTGGACCCGGGGATACCTACCAATGAGCAGTTCTTC. Translation gives CASLDPGIPTNEQFF.

This clone was picked up one time. V is TRBV6-1 and J is TRBJ1-1; a possible D gene is TRBD1 (5 bases). V gave up 1 base and J gave up 1 base, with 22 bases separating them. Germline-derived CDR1 and CDR2 are MNHNS and SASEGT. The CDR3 is 19 residues long. CDR3 amino acids: CASSEVPWTYGGGNTEAFF. CDR3 bases: TGTGCCAGCAGTGAAGTTCCGTGGACTTACGGGGGAGGGAACACTGAAGCTTTCTTT.

This chain uses TRBV7-9 with TRBJ2-2; a possible D gene is TRBD1 (6 bases). There are 15 residues in the CDR3. V was clipped by 4 bases and J by 1 base, with 10 bases between them. Per the germline V gene, CDR1 is SEHNR and CDR2 is FQNEAQ (reference sequence). The CDR3 coding sequence is TGTGCCAGCAGCTCGTGGGACAAGAACACCGGGGAGCTGTTTTTT. It codes for CASSSWDKNTGELFF.

This clone is a singleton in its sample. The rearrangement links TRBV7-2 to TRBJ2-3; TRBD2 agrees at 9 bases. Trimming cost V 8 bases and J 2 bases; bases outside gene matches: 5. The CDR3 consists of 14 residues. Germline values: CDR1 SGHTA, CDR2 FQGNSA. CDR3 loop: CASAAGGATDTQYF. CDR3 DNA sequence: TGTGCCAGCGCGGCGGGGGGGGCCACAGATACGCAGTATTTT.

The chain uses TRBV7-9 and TRBJ1-1, with 7 bases aligning to TRBD1. The ends lost 5 bases at V and 2 bases at J; junction bases unmatched: 8. The germline gives CDR1 SEHNR, CDR2 FQNEAQ (reference sequence). CDR3 length equals 15 residues. CDR3 region: CASSPGTDFNTEAFF. The CDR3 nucleotides are TGTGCCAGCAGCCCCGGGACAGACTTTAACACTGAAGCTTTCTTT.

The chain joins TRBV2 to TRBJ2-2; D uncertain. This CDR3 comprises 14 residues. Germline V lookup: CDR1 SNHLY, CDR2 FYNNEI. V shed 7 bases and J shed 4 bases, with 13 bases lying between them. CDR3 loop: CASTPRRSTGELFF. Written as DNA, the CDR3 is TGTGCCAGCACGCCAAGGAGATCCACCGGGGAGCTGTTTTTT.

V and J are TRBV6-5 and TRBJ2-7, with 12 bases identical to TRBD2. CDR3 length equals 15 residues. Unmatched junction bases numbered 9, after V lost 6 bases and J lost 6 bases. Germline CDR1 reads MNHEY; CDR2 reads SVGAGI. The CDR3 nucleotides are TGTGCCAGCAGGATTACTAGCGGGGGGAGTGCCGAGCAGTACTTC. Encoded protein: CASRITSGGSAEQYF.

The chain uses TRBV6-1 and TRBJ1-1, with D possibly TRBD1 on 6 matching bases. The CDR3 sequence is 14 residues long. Germline CDR1 reads MNHNS; CDR2 reads SASEGT. The V end lost 2 bases, the J end lost 4 bases, and 11 bases lay between the germline ends. Here the CDR3 reads CASSETGKATEAFF. The CDR3 DNA reads as TGTGCCAGCAGTGAAACAGGGAAGGCCACTGAAGCTTTCTTT.

The V gene is TRBV4-3, the J gene TRBJ1-3; D not certain. The CDR3 is 15 amino acids. Trimming shortened V by 0 bases and J by 0 bases, and 6 bases separated the two germline ends. Germline V lookup: CDR1 LGHNA, CDR2 YSLEER. The CDR3 loop reads CASSQEWGSGNTIYF. CDR3 nucleotides: TGCGCCAGCAGCCAAGAATGGGGCTCTGGAAACACCATATATTTT.

As to this clone: Other DNA sequences of this sample code for an identical CDR3. The rearrangement uses TRBV18 and TRBJ1-2; TRBD1 aligns across 9 bases. Trimming at V came to 3 bases and at J to 7 bases, leaving 0 bases not matched to a gene. The CDR3 consists of 12 residues. Germline V CDR1 and CDR2: KGHSH, LQKENI. CDR3 in DNA: TGTGCCAGCTCACCGGGACAGGGTGGCTACACCTTC. Its translation: CASSPGQGGYTF.

CDR3 sequence: CASSGLRGGTYNEQFF. CDR3 coding DNA: TGTGCCAGCAGTGGCCTCCGGGGGGGCACCTACAATGAGCAGTTCTTC. This chain connects TRBV6-1 to TRBJ2-1; 8 nucleotides align to TRBD2. The V segment lost 4 bases and the J segment 2 bases; nucleotides outside the gene matches: 7. The CDR3 has 16 amino acids. Germline V lookup: CDR1 MNHNS, CDR2 SASEGT.